This T cell receptor (beta chain) is drawn from a study of T cell changes during pregnancy in multiple sclerosis. The germline gives CDR1 MNHEY, CDR2 SMNVEV (reference sequence). V lost 2 bases and J 0 bases, leaving 6 bases between the germline ends. CDR3 size: 14 residues. Assay: immunoSEQ multiplex PCR; the TCRdb copy retains only in-frame clones and omits some. The table records about 47,000 clones, over 90% of them present only once. This rearrangement joins TRBV27 to TRBJ2-3, with a possible D match to TRBD2 (5 bases). The specimen was peripheral blood, collected after pregnancy. The TCR originated in a female donor with multiple sclerosis, enrolled in a pregnancy study. This CDR3 is CASSLSGSTDTQYF. The CDR3 DNA sequence: TGTGCCAGCAGTTTAAGCGGTAGCACAGATACGCAGTATTTT.